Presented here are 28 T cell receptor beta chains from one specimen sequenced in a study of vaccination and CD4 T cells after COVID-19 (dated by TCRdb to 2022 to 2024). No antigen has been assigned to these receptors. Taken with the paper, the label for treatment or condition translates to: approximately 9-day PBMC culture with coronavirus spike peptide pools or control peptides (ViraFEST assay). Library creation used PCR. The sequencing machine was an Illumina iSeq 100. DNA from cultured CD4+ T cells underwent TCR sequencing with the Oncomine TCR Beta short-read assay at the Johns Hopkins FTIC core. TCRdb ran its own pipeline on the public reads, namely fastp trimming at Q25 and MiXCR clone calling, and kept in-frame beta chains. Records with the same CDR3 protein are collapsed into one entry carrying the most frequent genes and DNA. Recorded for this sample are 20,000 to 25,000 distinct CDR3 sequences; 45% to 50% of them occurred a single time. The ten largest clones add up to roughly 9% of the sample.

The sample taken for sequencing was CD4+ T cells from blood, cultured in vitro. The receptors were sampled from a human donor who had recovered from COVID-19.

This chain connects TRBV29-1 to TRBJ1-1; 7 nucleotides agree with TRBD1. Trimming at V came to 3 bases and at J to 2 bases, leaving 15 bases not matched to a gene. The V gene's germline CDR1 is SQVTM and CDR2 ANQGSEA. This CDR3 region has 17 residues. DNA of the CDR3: TGCAGCGTTGATTTAAGGGCACGGAGAGGGGGCAACACTGAAGCTTTCTTT. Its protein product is CSVDLRARRGGNTEAFF.

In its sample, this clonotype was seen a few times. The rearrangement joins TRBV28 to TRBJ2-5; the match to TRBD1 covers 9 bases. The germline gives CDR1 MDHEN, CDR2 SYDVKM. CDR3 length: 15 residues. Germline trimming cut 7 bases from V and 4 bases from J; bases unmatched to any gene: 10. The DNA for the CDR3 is TGTGCCAGCACTTCTCCGACAGGGGGGGGAGAGACCCAGTACTTC. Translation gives CASTSPTGGGETQYF.

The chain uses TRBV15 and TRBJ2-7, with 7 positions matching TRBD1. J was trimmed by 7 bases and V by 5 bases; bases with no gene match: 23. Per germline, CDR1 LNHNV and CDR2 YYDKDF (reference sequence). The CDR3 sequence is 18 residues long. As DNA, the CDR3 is TGTGCCACCAGCCCGCTCAGAGGTAGGACAGGCCTACCGGGGGAGCAGTACTTC. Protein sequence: CATSPLRGRTGLPGEQYF.

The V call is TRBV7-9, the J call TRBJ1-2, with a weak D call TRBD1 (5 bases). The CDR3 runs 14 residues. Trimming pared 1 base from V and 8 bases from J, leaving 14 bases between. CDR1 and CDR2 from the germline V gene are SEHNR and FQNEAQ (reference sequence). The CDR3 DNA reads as TGTGCCAGCAGCTTAGATGGGGCACTCCGGGGCTACACCTTC. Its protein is CASSLDGALRGYTF.

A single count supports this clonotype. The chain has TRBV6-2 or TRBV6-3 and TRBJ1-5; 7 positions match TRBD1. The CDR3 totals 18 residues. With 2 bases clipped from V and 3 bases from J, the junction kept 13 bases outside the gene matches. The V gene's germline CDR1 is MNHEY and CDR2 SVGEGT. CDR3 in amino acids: CASSYRGPGTESNQPQHF. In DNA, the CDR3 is TGTGCCAGCAGTTACCGGGGACCCGGGACAGAATCCAATCAGCCCCAGCATTTT.

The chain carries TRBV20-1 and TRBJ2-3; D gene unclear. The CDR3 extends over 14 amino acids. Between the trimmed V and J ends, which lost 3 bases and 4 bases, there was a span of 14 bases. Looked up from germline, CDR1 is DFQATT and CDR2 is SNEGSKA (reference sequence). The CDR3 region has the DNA TGCAGTGCTAGGCCTAGTTTGCAGGCAGATACGCAGTATTTT. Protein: CSARPSLQADTQYF.

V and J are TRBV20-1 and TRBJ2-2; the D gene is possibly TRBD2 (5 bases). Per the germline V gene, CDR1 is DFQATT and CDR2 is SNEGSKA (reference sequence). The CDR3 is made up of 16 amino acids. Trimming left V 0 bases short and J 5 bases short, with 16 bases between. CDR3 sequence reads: CSARDRRTHVTGELFF. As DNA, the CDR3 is TGCAGTGCTAGAGATCGGAGGACCCACGTAACCGGGGAGCTGTTTTTT.

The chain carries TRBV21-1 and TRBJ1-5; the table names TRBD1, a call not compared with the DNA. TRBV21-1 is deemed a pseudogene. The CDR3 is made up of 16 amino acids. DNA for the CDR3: TGTGCCAGCAGCAGCCGGGACAGGGGGCTGCATCAGCCCCAGCATTTT. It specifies CASSSRDRGLHQPQHF.

CDR3 nucleotides: TGCAGTGCCGCGATTCCAGGGGGCTCTTACAATGAGCAGTTCTTC. It encodes CSAAIPGGSYNEQFF. This chain links TRBV20-1 with TRBJ2-1, with 8 bases aligning to TRBD1. The germline V gene has CDR1 DFQATT and CDR2 SNEGSKA (reference sequence). This CDR3 comprises 15 residues. With V trimmed by 6 bases and J by 4 bases, 11 bases remained unmatched.

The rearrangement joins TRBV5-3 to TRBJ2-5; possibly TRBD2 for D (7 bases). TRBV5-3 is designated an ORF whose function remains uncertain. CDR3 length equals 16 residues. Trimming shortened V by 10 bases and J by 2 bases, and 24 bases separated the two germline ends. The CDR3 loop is CAARGGSGGWQETQYF. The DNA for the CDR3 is TGTGCCGCTAGGGGGGGGTCGGGAGGATGGCAAGAGACCCAGTACTTC.

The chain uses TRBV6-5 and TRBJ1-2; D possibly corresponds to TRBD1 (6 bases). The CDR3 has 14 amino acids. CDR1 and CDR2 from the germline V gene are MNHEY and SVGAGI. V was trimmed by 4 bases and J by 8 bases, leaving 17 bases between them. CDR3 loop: CASSSRTAARGYTF. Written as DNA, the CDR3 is TGTGCCAGCAGTTCCCGGACAGCTGCGAGGGGCTACACCTTC.

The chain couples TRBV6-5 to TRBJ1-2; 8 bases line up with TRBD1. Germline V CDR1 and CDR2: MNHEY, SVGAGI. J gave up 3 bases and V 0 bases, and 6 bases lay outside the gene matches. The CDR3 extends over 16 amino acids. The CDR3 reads CASSYSTGVADYGYTF. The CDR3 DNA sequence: TGTGCCAGCAGTTACTCGACAGGGGTCGCGGACTATGGCTACACCTTC.

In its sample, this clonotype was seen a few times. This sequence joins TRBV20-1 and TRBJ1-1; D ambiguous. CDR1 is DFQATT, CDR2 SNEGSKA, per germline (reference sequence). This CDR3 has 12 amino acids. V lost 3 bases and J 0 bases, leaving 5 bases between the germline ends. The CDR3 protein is CSASRLNTEAFF. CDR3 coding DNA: TGCAGTGCTAGTAGGTTGAACACTGAAGCTTTCTTT.

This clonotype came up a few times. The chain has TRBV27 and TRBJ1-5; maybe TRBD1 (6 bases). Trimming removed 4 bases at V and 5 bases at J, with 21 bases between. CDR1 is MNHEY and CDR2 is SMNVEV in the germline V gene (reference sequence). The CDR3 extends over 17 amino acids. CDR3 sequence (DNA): TGTGCCAGCAGTTCCCTCCTTAGCGGGGGCTGGGATCAGCCCCAGCATTTT. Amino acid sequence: CASSSLLSGGWDQPQHF.

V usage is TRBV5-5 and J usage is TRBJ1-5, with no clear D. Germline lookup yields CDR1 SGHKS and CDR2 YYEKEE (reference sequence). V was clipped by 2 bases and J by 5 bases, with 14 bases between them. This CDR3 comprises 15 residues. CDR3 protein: CASSLYGGFDQPQHF. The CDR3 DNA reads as TGTGCCAGCAGCTTATACGGTGGCTTTGATCAGCCCCAGCATTTT.

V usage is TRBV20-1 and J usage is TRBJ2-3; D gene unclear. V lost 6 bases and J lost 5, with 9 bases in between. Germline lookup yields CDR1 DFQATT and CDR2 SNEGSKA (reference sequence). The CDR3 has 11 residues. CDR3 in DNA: TGCAGTGCCCCCCGAGAAGATACGCAGTATTTT. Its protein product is CSAPREDTQYF.

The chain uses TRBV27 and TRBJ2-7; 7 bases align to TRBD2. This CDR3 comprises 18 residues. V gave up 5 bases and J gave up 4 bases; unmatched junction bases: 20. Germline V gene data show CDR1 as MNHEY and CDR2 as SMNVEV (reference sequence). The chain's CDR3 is CASSLGGSGLGGLYEQYF. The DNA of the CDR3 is TGTGCCAGCAGTCTAGGCGGTAGCGGGCTAGGTGGGTTGTACGAGCAGTACTTC.

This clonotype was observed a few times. The DNA of the CDR3 is TGTGCCAGTACCACCTTGCAAGGGGCGAACTATGGCTACACCTTC. Protein: CASTTLQGANYGYTF. V usage is TRBV19 and J usage is TRBJ1-2; D is perhaps TRBD1 (5 bases). CDR1 and CDR2 (germline): LNHDA, SQIVND (reference sequence). CDR3 size: 15 residues. The V and J ends lost 7 bases and 2 bases respectively, with 17 bases between them.

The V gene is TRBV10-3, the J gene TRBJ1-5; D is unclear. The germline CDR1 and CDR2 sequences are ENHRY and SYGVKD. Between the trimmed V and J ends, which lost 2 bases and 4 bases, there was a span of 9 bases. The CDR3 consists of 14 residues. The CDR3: CAISEGPINQPQHF. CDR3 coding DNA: TGTGCCATCAGTGAGGGACCGATTAATCAGCCCCAGCATTTT.

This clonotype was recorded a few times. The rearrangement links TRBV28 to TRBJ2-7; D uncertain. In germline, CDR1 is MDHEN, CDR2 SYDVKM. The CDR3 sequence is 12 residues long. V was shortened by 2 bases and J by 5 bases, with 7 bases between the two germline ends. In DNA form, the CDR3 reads TGTGCCAGCAGTTTAGGCAGGAACGAGCAGTACTTC. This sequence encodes CASSLGRNEQYF.

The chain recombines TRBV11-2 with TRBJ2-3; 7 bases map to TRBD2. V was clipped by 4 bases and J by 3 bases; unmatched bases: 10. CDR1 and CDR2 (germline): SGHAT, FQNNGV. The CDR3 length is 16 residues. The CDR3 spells CASSSLMRGGTDTQYF. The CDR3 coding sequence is TGTGCCAGCAGCTCACTAATGAGGGGAGGGACAGATACGCAGTATTTT.

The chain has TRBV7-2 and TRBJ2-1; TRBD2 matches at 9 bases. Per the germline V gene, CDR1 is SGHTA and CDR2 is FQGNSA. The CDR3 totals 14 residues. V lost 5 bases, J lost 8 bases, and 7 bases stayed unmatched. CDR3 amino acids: CASSTYSGRDEQFF. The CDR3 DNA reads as TGTGCCAGCAGCACCTATAGCGGGAGAGATGAGCAGTTCTTC. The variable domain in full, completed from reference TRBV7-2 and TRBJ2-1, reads GAGVSQSPSNKVTEKGKDVELRCDPISGHTALYWYRQSLGQGLEFLIYFQGNSAPDKSGLPSDRFSAERTGGSVSTLTIQRTQQEDSAVYLCASSTYSGRDEQFFGPGTRLTVL.

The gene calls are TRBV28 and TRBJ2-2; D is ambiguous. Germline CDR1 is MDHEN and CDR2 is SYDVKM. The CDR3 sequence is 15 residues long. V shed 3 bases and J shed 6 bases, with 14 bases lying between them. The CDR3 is CASSFWGSRAGELFF. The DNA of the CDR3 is TGTGCCAGCAGTTTCTGGGGATCTCGGGCCGGGGAGCTGTTTTTT.

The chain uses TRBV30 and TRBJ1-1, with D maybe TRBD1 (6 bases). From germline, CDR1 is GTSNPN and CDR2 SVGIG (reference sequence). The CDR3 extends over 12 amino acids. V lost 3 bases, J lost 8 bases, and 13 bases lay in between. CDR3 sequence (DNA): TGTGCCTGGAGCCCCGGGGGCCCCGAAGCTTTCTTT. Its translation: CAWSPGGPEAFF.

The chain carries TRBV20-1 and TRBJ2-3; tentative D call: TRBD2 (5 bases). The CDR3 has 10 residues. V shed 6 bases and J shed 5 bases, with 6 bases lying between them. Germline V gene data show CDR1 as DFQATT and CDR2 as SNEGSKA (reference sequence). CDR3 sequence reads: CSAGEDTQYF. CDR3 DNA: TGCAGTGCCGGGGAAGATACGCAGTATTTT.

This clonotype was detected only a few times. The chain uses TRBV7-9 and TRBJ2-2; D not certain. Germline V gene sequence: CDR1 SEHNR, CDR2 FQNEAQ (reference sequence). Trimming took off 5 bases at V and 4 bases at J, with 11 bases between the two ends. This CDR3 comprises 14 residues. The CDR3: CASSEDTSTGELFF. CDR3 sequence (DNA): TGTGCCAGCAGCGAAGACACGTCCACCGGGGAGCTGTTTTTT.

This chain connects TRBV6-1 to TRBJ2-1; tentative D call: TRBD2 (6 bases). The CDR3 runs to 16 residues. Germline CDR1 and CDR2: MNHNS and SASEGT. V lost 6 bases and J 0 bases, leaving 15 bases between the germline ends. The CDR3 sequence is CASRPVSGRSYNEQFF. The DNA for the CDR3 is TGTGCCAGCAGACCCGTTAGCGGACGCTCCTACAATGAGCAGTTCTTC.

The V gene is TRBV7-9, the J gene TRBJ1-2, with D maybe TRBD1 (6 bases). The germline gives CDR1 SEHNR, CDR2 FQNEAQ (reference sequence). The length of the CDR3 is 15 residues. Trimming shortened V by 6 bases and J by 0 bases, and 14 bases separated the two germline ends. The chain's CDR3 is CASRGRTDTNYGYTF. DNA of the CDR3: TGTGCCAGCAGGGGACGGACAGATACTAACTATGGCTACACCTTC.